This T cell receptor beta chain was retrieved from a study of T-cell memory formation after mild COVID-19. About the study: There were largely donor-specific TCR clusters. The study's findings and limits: Clones that contracted from day 15 to 85 were balanced CD4/CD8, while later expanders leaned CD4+. Several responding clones turned up in pre-infection memory, indicating that cross-reactive memory may have taken part.

This clonotype was seen only a few times. What it recognizes is unknown. One entry per CDR3 protein results from TCRdb running MiXCR on the 5' RACE reads. The table includes 300,000 to 350,000 distinct CDR3 sequences, approximately 15% detected once. Sequencing input: PBMCs or a T cell subset sorted from them (not recorded which). The clonotype comes from a man in his late teens or twenties who had mild COVID-19 (a few samples of this study predate the infection). Cell type and time point are not known.

The CDR3 DNA follows: TGCAGTGCTAGAGATTCGAAAGGGGGGCCAGATACGCAGTATTTT. Protein: CSARDSKGGPDTQYF. This chain joins TRBV20-1 and TRBJ2-3; possibly TRBD1 or TRBD2 for D (6 bases each). This CDR3 is built from 15 residues. Germline lookup yields CDR1 DFQATT and CDR2 SNEGSKA (reference sequence). V lost 0 bases and J 4 bases, leaving 14 bases between the germline ends.